This TCR beta chain is from a study of T cell repertoires in ileal Crohn's disease. Study summary: All patients had surgery for stricturing (61%) or penetrating (approximately 39%) disease.

Included were adult ileal or ileocolonic Crohn's patients indicated for ileocolonic resection. To note about this clone: The antigen remains unidentified.

Trimming pared 3 bases from V and 1 base from J, leaving 12 bases between. The CDR3 is made up of 15 amino acids. CDR1 and CDR2 from the germline V gene are SGHTA and FQGTGA. Here immunoSEQ multiplex PCR was the method, and the copy in TCRdb shows in-frame clones only, minus some. The table has about 17,000 clones, approximately 82% seen once. Study outcomes and limitations: Clonal expansions were more frequent in active smokers than non-smokers at surgery. Every patient over 26.8% clonality showed endoscopic recurrence.

Sample: ileal tissue. This clonotype originated in an adult with Crohn's disease. The V call is TRBV7-3, the J call TRBJ1-1; D is undetermined. The CDR3 reads CASSFTSNRNTEAFF. CDR3 coding DNA: TGTGCCAGCAGCTTTACGTCTAATCGGAACACTGAAGCTTTCTTT.